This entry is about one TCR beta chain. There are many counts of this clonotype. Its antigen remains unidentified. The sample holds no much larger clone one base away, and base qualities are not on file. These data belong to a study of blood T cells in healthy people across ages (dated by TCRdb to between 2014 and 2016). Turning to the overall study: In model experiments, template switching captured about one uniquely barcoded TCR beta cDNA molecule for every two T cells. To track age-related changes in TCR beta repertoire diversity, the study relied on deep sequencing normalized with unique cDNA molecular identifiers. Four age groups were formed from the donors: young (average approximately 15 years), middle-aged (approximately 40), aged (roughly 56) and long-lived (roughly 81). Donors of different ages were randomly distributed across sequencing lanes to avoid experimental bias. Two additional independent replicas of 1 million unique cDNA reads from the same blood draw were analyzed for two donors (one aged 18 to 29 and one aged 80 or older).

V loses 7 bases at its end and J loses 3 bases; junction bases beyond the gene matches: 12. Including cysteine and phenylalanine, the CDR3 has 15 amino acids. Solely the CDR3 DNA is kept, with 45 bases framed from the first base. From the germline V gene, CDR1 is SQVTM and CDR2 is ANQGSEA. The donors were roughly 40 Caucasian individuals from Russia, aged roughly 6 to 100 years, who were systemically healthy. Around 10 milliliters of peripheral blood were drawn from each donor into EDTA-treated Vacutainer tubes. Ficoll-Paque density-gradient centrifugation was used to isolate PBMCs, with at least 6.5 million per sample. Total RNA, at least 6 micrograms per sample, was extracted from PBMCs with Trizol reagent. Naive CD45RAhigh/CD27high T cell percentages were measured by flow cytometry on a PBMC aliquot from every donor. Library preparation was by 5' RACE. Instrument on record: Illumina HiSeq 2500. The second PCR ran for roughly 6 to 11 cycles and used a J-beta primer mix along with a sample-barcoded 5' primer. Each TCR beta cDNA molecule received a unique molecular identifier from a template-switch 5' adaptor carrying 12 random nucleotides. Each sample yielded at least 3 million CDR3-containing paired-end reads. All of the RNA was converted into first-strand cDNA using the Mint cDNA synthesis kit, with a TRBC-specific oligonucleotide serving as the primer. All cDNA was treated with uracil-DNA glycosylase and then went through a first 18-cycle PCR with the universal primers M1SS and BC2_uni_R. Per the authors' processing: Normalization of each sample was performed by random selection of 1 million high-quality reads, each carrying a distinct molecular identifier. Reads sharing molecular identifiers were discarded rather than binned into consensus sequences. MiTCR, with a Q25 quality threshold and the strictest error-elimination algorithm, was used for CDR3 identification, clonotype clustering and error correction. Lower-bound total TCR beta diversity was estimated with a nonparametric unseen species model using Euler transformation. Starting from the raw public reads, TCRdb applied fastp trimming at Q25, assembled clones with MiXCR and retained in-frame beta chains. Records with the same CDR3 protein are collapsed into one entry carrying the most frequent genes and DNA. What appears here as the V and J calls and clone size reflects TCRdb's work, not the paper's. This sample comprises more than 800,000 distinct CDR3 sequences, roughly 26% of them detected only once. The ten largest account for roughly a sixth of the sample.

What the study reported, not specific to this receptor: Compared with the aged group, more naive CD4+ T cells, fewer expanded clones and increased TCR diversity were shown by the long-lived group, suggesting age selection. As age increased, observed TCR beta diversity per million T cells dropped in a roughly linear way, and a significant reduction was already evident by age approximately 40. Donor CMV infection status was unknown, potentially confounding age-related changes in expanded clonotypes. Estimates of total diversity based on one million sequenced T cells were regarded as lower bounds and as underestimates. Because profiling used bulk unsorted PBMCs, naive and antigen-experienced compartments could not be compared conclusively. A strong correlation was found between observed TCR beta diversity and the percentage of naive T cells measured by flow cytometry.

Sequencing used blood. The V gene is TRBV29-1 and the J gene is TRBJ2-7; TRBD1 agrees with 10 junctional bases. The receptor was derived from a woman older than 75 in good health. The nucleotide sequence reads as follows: TGCAGCGGTAGATGGGGGACAGGGGCCAACTACGAGCAGTACTTC. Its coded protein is CSGRWGTGANYEQYF.